This TCR beta chain was sequenced for a study of CD8+CD57+ T cells in acquired aplastic anemia. Study information: Recorded DNA amounts for sorted CD4+ and CD8+ cells had an average of around 3.5 ug. CD4+ cell libraries from healthy donors averaged about 10.8 million reads.

The use of genomic DNA as template underpinned the TCR beta VDJ and CDR3 profiling. From the reads, TCRdb called clonotypes with MiXCR, one entry per CDR3 protein. The sample carries over 200,000 distinct CDR3 sequences, around 60% recorded once. CDR1 is SNHLY and CDR2 is FYNNEI in the germline V gene. CDR3 length: 16 residues. V was clipped by 6 bases and J by 5 bases; unmatched bases: 14. Study-wide findings and caveats: Roughly 27 sequences, all CD8+ CDR3, were shared between patients and controls.

Details on this clonotype: Its target is unknown.

The sequence came from a human donor in good health. Sequenced material: sorted CD4+, CD8+, or CD8+CD57+ T cells (not recorded which) from PBMCs. The chain joins TRBV2 to TRBJ2-7; TRBD1 agrees at 9 bases. This CDR3 reads CASSEMHRGLGDEQYF. CDR3 bases: TGTGCCAGCAGCGAAATGCACAGGGGGCTAGGAGACGAGCAGTACTTC.